This entry lists 22 T cell receptor beta chains sequenced from one sample in a study of T-cell reconstitution after alpha-beta-depleted transplantation in children. Unique molecular identifiers were used in preparing the TCRbeta library. TCRdb independently ran MiXCR on the PCR reads; one entry per CDR3 protein. The top ten clones hold about 28% of a sample with about 980,000 distinct CDR3 sequences, about 31% of them seen once. The material sequenced was PBMCs, mostly from graft donor cells, taken 360 days after TCRalphabeta/CD19-depleted stem cell transplant. The receptors originated from a boy younger than two who had a stem cell transplant for SCID, so the T cells may come from the graft donor.

The V gene is TRBV11-2, the J gene TRBJ2-7, with D unclear. The CDR3 contains 16 residues. V gave up 0 bases and J gave up 2 bases, with 14 bases separating them. CDR1 and CDR2 (germline): SGHAT, FQNNGV. CDR3 loop: CASSLEVQPQPYEQYF. The DNA for the CDR3 is TGTGCCAGCAGCTTAGAGGTACAACCACAGCCCTACGAGCAGTACTTC.

The V call is TRBV9, the J call TRBJ2-2; 8 bases map to TRBD2. This CDR3 region has 17 residues. Germline lookup yields CDR1 SGDLS and CDR2 YYNGEE. V gave up 3 bases and J gave up 0 bases; unmatched junction bases: 7. Here the CDR3 reads CASSGGSGGPNTGELFF. Written as DNA, the CDR3 is TGTGCCAGCAGCGGGGGAAGCGGGGGCCCGAACACCGGGGAGCTGTTTTTT.

This clonotype was observed a few times. CDR3 DNA sequence: TGCAGTGCTAGTGCACAGATCTCTGGAAACACCATATATTTT. It translates to CSASAQISGNTIYF. The J gene is TRBJ1-3, the V gene TRBV20-1; D is undetermined. This CDR3 has 14 amino acids. CDR1 is DFQATT, CDR2 SNEGSKA, per germline (reference sequence). The V and J ends lost 3 bases and 0 bases respectively, with 9 bases between them.

This clonotype was found a few times. The gene calls are TRBV20-1 and TRBJ1-5, with D perhaps TRBD1 (5 bases). The CDR3 is made up of 15 amino acids. Germline V lookup: CDR1 DFQATT, CDR2 SNEGSKA (reference sequence). Trimming took off 2 bases at V and 1 base at J, with 12 bases between the two ends. This CDR3 is CSARFAGMSNQPQHF. The DNA of the CDR3 is TGCAGTGCTAGATTTGCAGGGATGAGCAATCAGCCCCAGCATTTT.

This clonotype has just a few counts. This chain links TRBV2 with TRBJ2-2; the D is unclear. Trimming took off 4 bases at V and 3 bases at J, with 6 bases between the two ends. The germline V gene has CDR1 SNHLY and CDR2 FYNNEI. The CDR3 has 13 amino acids. CDR3 nucleotide sequence: TGTGCCAGCAGTGCCACAGACACCGGGGAGCTGTTTTTT. This sequence encodes CASSATDTGELFF.

In this sample, this clonotype turned up a few times. The chain is built from TRBV20-1 and TRBJ2-1; D possibly corresponds to TRBD2 (6 bases). V gave up 6 bases and J gave up 6 bases, with 9 bases separating them. This CDR3 is 11 amino acids long. Germline V gene sequence: CDR1 DFQATT, CDR2 SNEGSKA (reference sequence). The CDR3 sequence is CSALTSNEQFF. Here the CDR3 DNA reads TGCAGTGCCTTGACTAGCAATGAGCAGTTCTTC.

J is TRBJ1-6 and V is TRBV7-6; a possible D gene is TRBD1 (5 bases). CDR3 length: 17 residues. Per the germline V gene, CDR1 is SGHVS and CDR2 is FNYEAQ. Trimming took 5 bases from V and 2 from J, leaving 16 bases between them. The DNA for the CDR3 is TGTGCCAGCAGCAGAGGGGAATCCAGGACCTATAATTCACCCCTCCACTTT. Residues: CASSRGESRTYNSPLHF.

This clonotype appeared a few times. The chain has TRBV7-8 and TRBJ2-1; TRBD1 matches at 8 bases. The CDR3 covers 15 residues. With V trimmed by 0 bases and J by 7 bases, 5 bases remained unmatched. Per the germline V gene, CDR1 is SGHVS and CDR2 is FQNEAQ. The DNA for the CDR3 is TGTGCCAGCAGCTTAGCCCTGTACAGGGGGAATGAGCAGTTCTTC. Translated: CASSLALYRGNEQFF.

This clonotype appeared a few times. The chain uses TRBV9 and TRBJ2-3; D remains ambiguous. CDR1 and CDR2 from the germline V gene are SGDLS and YYNGEE. The CDR3 covers 14 residues. The V end was cut by 2 bases, the J end by 0 bases, with 7 bases between. CDR3: CASSVWSSTDTQYF. In DNA, the CDR3 is TGTGCCAGCAGCGTTTGGAGCAGCACAGATACGCAGTATTTT.

The chain has TRBV19 and TRBJ1-5; 7 bases align to TRBD1. Losses at the gene ends were 6 bases for V and 4 bases for J; bases not matched to a gene: 9. Germline loops: CDR1 LNHDA, CDR2 SQIVND (reference sequence). This CDR3 comprises 15 residues. Here the CDR3 reads CASSWDSAGNQPQHF. The CDR3, as DNA: TGTGCCAGTAGCTGGGACAGCGCTGGAAATCAGCCCCAGCATTTT.

This clonotype was picked up a small number of times. The genes are TRBV4-3 and TRBJ2-1; possible D gene TRBD1, 6 bases. V was shortened by 5 bases and J by 5 bases, with 16 bases between the two germline ends. This CDR3 is built from 15 residues. CDR1 is LGHNA, CDR2 YSLEER, per germline. This chain's CDR3 is CASSVNQGTHNEQFF. CDR3 nucleotide sequence: TGCGCCAGCAGCGTAAATCAAGGGACACACAATGAGCAGTTCTTC.

This clonotype was recorded a few times. This chain uses TRBV29-1 with TRBJ1-6, with D tentatively TRBD1 (6 bases). The V gene's germline CDR1 is SQVTM and CDR2 ANQGSEA. The CDR3 loop spans 15 amino acids. Trimming took 3 bases from V and 4 from J, leaving 13 bases between them. The CDR3 loop reads CSVDGGLGYNSPLHF. CDR3 coding DNA: TGCAGCGTTGACGGGGGCCTGGGATATAATTCACCCCTCCACTTT.

The gene calls are TRBV12-3 or TRBV12-4 and TRBJ2-1; D assignment may be TRBD1 or TRBD2 (5 bases each). The CDR3 is made up of 15 amino acids. V was clipped by 4 bases and J by 3 bases, with 13 bases between them. The DNA of the CDR3 is TGTGCCAGCAGTTCCGGGACGAGGGGCTACAATGAGCAGTTCTTC. As protein: CASSSGTRGYNEQFF.

This clonotype occurred a few times. The CDR3 bases are TGTGCCAGCAGCCGTGGGACGCCGACCTACGAGCAGTACTTC. It yields the protein CASSRGTPTYEQYF. The rearrangement joins TRBV7-9 to TRBJ2-7; D is perhaps TRBD1 or TRBD2 (5 bases each). The V end was cut by 5 bases, the J end by 2 bases, with 13 bases between. The length of the CDR3 is 14 residues. The germline V gene encodes CDR1 SEHNR and CDR2 FQNEAQ (reference sequence). The variable domain in full, completed from reference TRBV7-9 and TRBJ2-7, reads DTGVSQNPRHKITKRGQNVTFRCDPISEHNRLYWYRQTLGQGPEFLTYFQNEAQLEKSRLLSDRFSAERPKGSFSTLEIQRTEQGDSAMYLCASSRGTPTYEQYFGPGTRLTVT.

The chain joins TRBV12-3 or TRBV12-4 to TRBJ2-5; 11 bases are a match to TRBD2. This CDR3 region has 14 residues. The trim removed 5 bases at V and 3 bases at J, leaving 2 bases unmatched. The CDR3 sequence: CASSRLAGKETQYF. CDR3 in DNA: TGTGCCAGCAGTCGACTAGCGGGGAAAGAGACCCAGTACTTC.

In its sample, this clonotype was seen a few times. The genes are TRBV4-1 and TRBJ2-7; TRBD1 matches at 7 bases. The junction had 11 bases not matched to a gene; V was cut back by 3 bases and J by 3 bases. The CDR3 runs 16 residues. CDR1 is MGHRA, CDR2 YSYEKL, per germline. The CDR3 bases are TGCGCCAGCAGCCACCGACAGGGAAGCTCCCTCTACGAGCAGTACTTC. Translation: CASSHRQGSSLYEQYF.

This rearrangement joins TRBV27 to TRBJ2-2; TRBD2 aligns across 10 bases. The CDR3 runs to 15 residues. Germline trimming cut 6 bases from V and 6 bases from J; bases unmatched to any gene: 7. Germline CDR1 is MNHEY and CDR2 is SMNVEV (reference sequence). In nucleotides, the CDR3 is TGTGCCAGCAGCCTAGCGGGGGCCCGGTCCGGGGAGCTGTTTTTT. It yields the protein CASSLAGARSGELFF.

This clonotype was counted once. This sequence joins TRBV7-9 and TRBJ1-6; D gene uncertain. The V end lost 5 bases, the J end lost 10 bases, and 9 bases lay between the germline ends. The CDR3 sequence is 12 residues long. CDR1 is SEHNR and CDR2 is FQNEAQ in the germline V gene (reference sequence). This CDR3 reads CASSDYGSPLHF. The CDR3 DNA reads as TGTGCCAGCAGCGATTATGGCTCACCCCTCCACTTT.

This chain connects TRBV30 to TRBJ1-2; the D is unclear. Trimming took 4 bases from V and 4 from J, leaving 13 bases between them. Looked up from germline, CDR1 is GTSNPN and CDR2 is SVGIG (reference sequence). The CDR3 consists of 13 residues. CDR3 sequence: CAWNASPFYGYTF. In DNA, the CDR3 is TGTGCCTGGAATGCCAGCCCCTTCTATGGCTACACCTTC.

V usage is TRBV4-2 and J usage is TRBJ2-5; D is ambiguous. With 1 base removed from V and 5 bases from J, the gap between germline ends came to 11 bases. The V gene's germline CDR1 is LGHNA and CDR2 YNFKEQ. The CDR3 totals 14 residues. CDR3 sequence reads: CASSQATFGETQYF. Here the CDR3 DNA reads TGTGCCAGCAGCCAAGCAACGTTTGGGGAGACCCAGTACTTC.

In this sample, this clonotype turned up a few times. The gene calls are TRBV7-2 and TRBJ2-1; D gene unclear. The CDR3 spans 14 residues. Trimming took off 5 bases at V and 6 bases at J, with 14 bases between the two ends. Germline V gene lookup returns CDR1 SGHTA and CDR2 FQGNSA. CDR3 amino acids: CASSPDPLPNEQFF. The DNA for the CDR3 is TGTGCCAGCAGCCCAGACCCACTTCCCAATGAGCAGTTCTTC.

The CDR3 sequence is CASSPSGGLAETQYF. The CDR3 region has the DNA TGTGCCAGCAGCCCGTCAGGGGGACTAGCGGAGACCCAGTACTTC. V gene TRBV7-2 combines with J gene TRBJ2-5; 10 positions agree with TRBD2. The germline V gene has CDR1 SGHTA and CDR2 FQGNSA. CDR3 size: 15 residues. V shed 5 bases and J 5 bases; nucleotides not matched to a gene: 8.